These 14 T cell receptor beta chains were all obtained from the same sample, sequenced in a study of blood T cell repertoires in COVID-19. Assay used: immunoSEQ multiplex PCR; TCRdb lists only in-frame clones, some missing. The repertoire includes roughly 700,000 clones, over 80% of them detected once, and roughly 0.25% sits in the top ten. The sequencing input was peripheral blood. The receptors derive from a woman between 18 and 29 years old with acute or convalescent COVID-19.

Remarks on this clone: The same CDR3 is also encoded by other DNA sequences in this sample. This sequence joins TRBV30 and TRBJ1-3; D not resolved. Trimming stripped 0 bases from V and 0 bases from J, with 6 bases between. The CDR3 length is 14 residues. Germline CDR1 GTSNPN, CDR2 SVGIG (reference sequence). The CDR3 protein is CAWSVTGSGNTIYF. CDR3 in DNA: TGTGCCTGGAGTGTAACCGGCTCTGGAAACACCATATATTTT. Full variable domain (outside the CDR3, taken from reference TRBV30 and TRBJ1-3): SQTIHQWPATLVQPVGSPLSLECTVEGTSNPNLYWYRQAAGRGLQLLFYSVGIGQISSEVPQNLSASRPQDRQFILSSKKLLLSDSGFYLCAWSVTGSGNTIYFGEGSWLTVV.

This sequence joins TRBV18 and TRBJ2-3, with D possibly matching TRBD1 (5 bases). Between the trimmed V and J ends, which lost 6 bases and 1 base, there was a span of 11 bases. The CDR3 totals 14 residues. In germline, CDR1 is KGHSH, CDR2 LQKENI. As DNA, the CDR3 is TGTGCCAGCTCTCCAACACAGGGCACAGATACGCAGTATTTT. Protein: CASSPTQGTDTQYF.

The chain is built from TRBV29-1 and TRBJ1-1; D remains ambiguous. Germline CDR1 SQVTM, CDR2 ANQGSEA. CDR3 length: 13 amino acids. Deletions cut 6 bases from V and 3 bases from J, with 14 bases between. The CDR3 loop reads CSVESRGDTEAFF. The CDR3 DNA sequence: TGCAGCGTAGAGTCCCGCGGGGACACTGAAGCTTTCTTT. The full variable domain, in which reference TRBV29-1 and TRBJ1-1 provide the parts outside the CDR3, is SAVISQKPSRDICQRGTSLTIQCQVDSQVTMMFWYRQQPGQSLTLIATANQGSEATYESGFVIDKFPISRPNLTFSTLTVSNMSPEDSSIYLCSVESRGDTEAFFGQGTRLTVV.

The chain joins TRBV7-2 to TRBJ1-1; TRBD1 aligns across 8 bases. Germline values: CDR1 SGHTA, CDR2 FQGNSA. This CDR3 region has 16 residues. V lost 7 bases and J lost 3; bases outside the gene matches: 13. In nucleotides, the CDR3 is TGTGCCAGCAACAAGGACAGGGTGTATATGGACACTGAAGCTTTCTTT. It yields the protein CASNKDRVYMDTEAFF.

This chain links TRBV6-2 or TRBV6-3 with TRBJ1-2; 8 bases are a match to TRBD1. Looked up from germline, CDR1 is MNHEY and CDR2 is SVGEGT. V gave up 0 bases and J gave up 4 bases; unmatched junction bases: 7. The CDR3 totals 16 residues. CDR3 nucleotide sequence: TGTGCCAGCAGTTACTCGAGAGGACAGGGCCCCTATGGCTACACCTTC. Its protein product is CASSYSRGQGPYGYTF.

The CDR3 DNA sequence: TGTGCCACCAGTAAAGGGGTAGAGCAGTACTTC. Its translation is CATSKGVEQYF. The chain combines TRBV24-1 with TRBJ2-7, with D perhaps matching TRBD1 (5 bases). V was cut by 6 bases and J by 7 bases, with 9 bases left in between. Germline V gene data show CDR1 as KGHDR and CDR2 as SFDVKD. This CDR3 is 11 amino acids long.

The chain is built from TRBV27 and TRBJ1-1; a weak D match, TRBD1 (5 bases). This CDR3 spans 14 amino acids. Trimming left V 3 bases short and J 1 base short, with 9 bases between. In germline, CDR1 is MNHEY, CDR2 SMNVEV (reference sequence). Written as DNA, the CDR3 is TGTGCCAGCAGTTTCGGAGGGACGAACACTGAAGCTTTCTTT. Translated, it gives CASSFGGTNTEAFF.

The chain employs TRBV25-1 and TRBJ2-3; D remains unclear. The CDR3 loop spans 15 amino acids. Germline V gene lookup returns CDR1 MGHDK and CDR2 SYGVNS. V lost 7 bases, J lost 0 bases, and 14 bases lay in between. The CDR3 DNA reads as TGTGCCAGCACCCCCCAGGCTTCTAGCACAGATACGCAGTATTTT. Encoded protein: CASTPQASSTDTQYF. Full variable domain (missing parts from reference TRBV25-1 and TRBJ2-3): EADIYQTPRYLVIGTGKKITLECSQTMGHDKMYWYQQDPGMELHLIHYSYGVNSTEKGDLSSESTVSRIRTEHFPLTLESARPSHTSQYLCASTPQASSTDTQYFGPGTRLTVL.

The rearrangement joins TRBV4-3 to TRBJ1-4; 8 bases line up with TRBD1. Trimming removed 0 bases from V and 8 bases from J; junction bases left unmatched: 14. The CDR3 sequence is 18 residues long. The V gene's germline CDR1 is LGHNA and CDR2 YSLEER. CDR3 sequence (DNA): TGCGCCAGCAGCCAAGATTTGGTGGGCAGGGGGCTAGGGGAAAAACTGTTTTTT. Translated: CASSQDLVGRGLGEKLFF.

CDR3 amino acids: CSVEVAVANTGELFF. CDR3 nucleotide sequence: TGCAGCGTTGAAGTTGCGGTGGCGAACACCGGGGAGCTGTTTTTT. The rearrangement links TRBV29-1 to TRBJ2-2; D is unclear. The CDR3 is 15 amino acids. Trimming pared 1 base from V and 0 bases from J, leaving 9 bases between. Germline CDR1 reads SQVTM; CDR2 reads ANQGSEA.

This chain uses TRBV12-3 or TRBV12-4 with TRBJ1-2; D is unclear. The CDR3 length is 12 residues. V was trimmed by 6 bases and J by 7 bases, leaving 12 bases between them. CDR3 sequence (DNA): TGTGCCAGCAGCTCCTTTGGGAGTGGCTACACCTTC. It yields the protein CASSSFGSGYTF.

A single count supports this clone. The rearrangement joins TRBV25-1 to TRBJ2-7; 8 positions agree with TRBD1. V lost 2 bases, J lost 5 bases, and 5 bases stayed unmatched. This CDR3 is 14 amino acids long. Germline values: CDR1 MGHDK, CDR2 SYGVNS. The CDR3 protein is CASSEPTQGDEQYF. In nucleotides, the CDR3 is TGTGCCAGCAGTGAACCAACACAGGGGGACGAGCAGTACTTC.

The chain combines TRBV11-3 with TRBJ1-1; D unresolved. V lost 0 bases to trimming and J lost 4 bases, with 12 bases between them. The CDR3 has 15 amino acids. CDR1 is SGHNT and CDR2 is YENEEA in the germline V gene. As DNA, the CDR3 is TGTGCCAGCAGCTTAGATGCCAGCGGGAGCACTGAAGCTTTCTTT. Its protein product is CASSLDASGSTEAFF.

V is TRBV7-2 and J is TRBJ2-7; 7 nucleotides align to TRBD1. The J segment lost 6 bases and the V segment lost 2 bases, leaving 7 bases of the junction unmatched. There are 14 residues in the CDR3. The germline gives CDR1 SGHTA, CDR2 FQGNSA. The CDR3 is CASSLLQGPAEQYF. CDR3 bases: TGTGCCAGCAGCTTACTACAGGGGCCAGCCGAGCAGTACTTC.